The 28 T cell receptor beta chains given below trace back to one sample, sequenced in a study of shared clonotypes between healthy human individuals. Produced via immunoSEQ multiplex PCR; TCRdb's table is partial and in-frame only. In the table there are roughly 2,000,000 clones, 93% of which are singletons. Naive CD8 populations comprised CD45RO-negative cells positively selected for CCR7, excluding terminally differentiated effector memory CD45RA+ cells. Sequencing input: naive CD8+ T cells from PBMCs. All receptors come from a man between 18 and 29 years old in good health. Some clones in this sample may be carry-over from other donors' samples.

This sequence joins TRBV28 and TRBJ2-1; 13 nucleotides match TRBD2. Germline CDR1 MDHEN, CDR2 SYDVKM. V dropped 4 bases and J dropped 5; count of bases not matched to a gene: 5. The length of the CDR3 is 16 residues. The DNA for the CDR3 is TGTGCCAGCAGTTCGATTGGACTAGCGGGAGACAATGAGCAGTTCTTC. As protein: CASSSIGLAGDNEQFF.

CDR3 loop: CASSQELGLAGLETQYF. For the CDR3, the DNA is TGTGCCAGCAGCCAAGAGTTGGGACTAGCGGGATTGGAGACCCAGTACTTC. The V and J genes are TRBV4-2 and TRBJ2-5; 13 bases map to TRBD2. V lost 0 bases, J lost 5 bases, and 6 bases stayed unmatched. The CDR3 runs to 17 residues. Germline V CDR1 and CDR2: LGHNA, YNFKEQ.

With respect to this clone: Other DNA sequences in the sample encode the same CDR3. The V gene is TRBV30, the J gene TRBJ1-5, with D possibly being TRBD1 (5 bases). The CDR3 covers 12 residues. Trimming removed 2 bases from V and 5 bases from J, with 7 bases in between. The germline gives CDR1 GTSNPN, CDR2 SVGIG (reference sequence). CDR3 DNA sequence: TGTGCCTGGAGTTGGGGGGATCAGCCCCAGCATTTT. Translating it yields CAWSWGDQPQHF.

This chain joins TRBV6-1 and TRBJ2-7, with 9 nucleotides matching TRBD2. The CDR3 consists of 15 residues. Germline assignment: CDR1 MNHNS and CDR2 SASEGT. Trimming took 4 bases from V and 4 from J; bases not matched to a gene: 8. DNA for the CDR3: TGTGCCAGCAGTGGCTTGACTAGCGGACTTTACGAGCAGTACTTC. This translates into CASSGLTSGLYEQYF.

The rearrangement joins TRBV5-1 to TRBJ2-7; D might be TRBD1 or TRBD2, each matching 5 bases. Germline CDR1 is SGHRS and CDR2 is YFSETQ. The V and J ends lost 1 base and 5 bases respectively, with 19 bases between them. The CDR3 runs to 16 residues. The CDR3 spells CASSLNLAGGGDEQYF. The CDR3 DNA reads as TGCGCCAGCAGCTTGAATCTAGCTGGGGGTGGGGACGAGCAGTACTTC.

This chain connects TRBV28 to TRBJ1-5; D might be TRBD1 (5 bases). V dropped 6 bases and J dropped 6 bases, with 6 bases sitting between them. Germline values: CDR1 MDHEN, CDR2 SYDVKM. CDR3 length: 11 residues. The CDR3 loop is CASRGPQPQHF. The CDR3 DNA follows: TGTGCCAGCAGGGGGCCTCAGCCCCAGCATTTT.

This chain links TRBV27 with TRBJ2-2; D tentatively reads TRBD1 or TRBD2 (5 bases each). The CDR3 extends over 12 amino acids. V lost 8 bases to trimming and J lost 6 bases, with 10 bases between them. Germline V gene data show CDR1 as MNHEY and CDR2 as SMNVEV (reference sequence). CDR3 sequence: CASAQGPGELFF. As DNA, the CDR3 is TGTGCCAGCGCTCAGGGACCCGGGGAGCTGTTTTTT.

The rearrangement joins TRBV9 to TRBJ2-5, with a tentative D call TRBD2 (6 bases). This CDR3 contains 15 residues. Per germline, CDR1 SGDLS and CDR2 YYNGEE. Trimming shortened V by 2 bases and J by 4 bases, and 15 bases separated the two germline ends. As DNA, the CDR3 is TGTGCCAGCAGCGTGGAGGGGCAGGGTGGAGAGACCCAGTACTTC. Its translation is CASSVEGQGGETQYF.

The chain couples TRBV7-9 to TRBJ2-7; 13 nucleotides match TRBD2. The length of the CDR3 is 16 residues. J gave up 9 bases and V 4 bases, and 12 bases lay outside the gene matches. Germline-derived CDR1 and CDR2 are SEHNR and FQNEAQ (reference sequence). As DNA, the CDR3 is TGTGCCAGCAGCTCCCCGACTAGCGGGGGGACTACGGGGCAGTACTTC. Translated, it gives CASSSPTSGGTTGQYF.

The chain couples TRBV13 to TRBJ2-1; 7 bases fit TRBD2. The CDR3 loop spans 17 amino acids. V dropped 5 bases and J dropped 1; count of bases not matched to a gene: 11. The germline V gene encodes CDR1 PRHDT and CDR2 FYEKMQ (reference sequence). Here the CDR3 DNA reads TGTGCCAGCAGCCCTGTGGCGGGAGAGGGGTCCTACAATGAGCAGTTCTTC. It encodes CASSPVAGEGSYNEQFF.

The chain combines TRBV4-3 with TRBJ2-3; D possibly corresponds to TRBD2 (5 bases). The V gene lost 3 bases and the J gene lost 2 bases, with 12 bases spanning the gap. The CDR3 runs 15 residues. Germline V CDR1 and CDR2: LGHNA, YSLEER. This CDR3 reads CASSHLGRFTDTQYF. The CDR3 DNA reads TGCGCCAGCAGCCATCTGGGGAGATTCACAGATACGCAGTATTTT.

This chain joins TRBV5-6 and TRBJ2-7, with D tentatively TRBD2 (5 bases). The V end lost 4 bases, the J end lost 3 bases, and 17 bases lay between the germline ends. CDR3 length: 15 residues. Germline V lookup: CDR1 SGHDT, CDR2 YYEEEE. As DNA, the CDR3 is TGTGCCAGCAGCCCCTGGCACGGACTCCGCTACGAGCAGTACTTC. Protein product: CASSPWHGLRYEQYF.

This rearrangement joins TRBV19 to TRBJ2-1; 9 bases map to TRBD1. V lost 5 bases to trimming and J lost 10 bases; unmatched junction nucleotides: 18. The CDR3 sequence is 17 residues long. Per the germline V gene, CDR1 is LNHDA and CDR2 is SQIVND (reference sequence). DNA of the CDR3: TGTGCCAGTAGTCCAATCCGGGACAGGGATTTGGGCCAGGAGCAGTTCTTC. Its protein product is CASSPIRDRDLGQEQFF.

V is TRBV7-9 and J is TRBJ1-2; D is ambiguous. The V gene's germline CDR1 is SEHNR and CDR2 FQNEAQ (reference sequence). CDR3 size: 14 residues. V was trimmed by 5 bases and J by 6 bases, leaving 16 bases between them. The CDR3 coding sequence is TGTGCCAGCAGCCAAAACCCCCGGTGGGATGGCTACACCTTC. It specifies CASSQNPRWDGYTF.

The J gene is TRBJ2-1, the V gene TRBV5-6; D is unresolved. This CDR3 spans 15 amino acids. Trimming stripped 0 bases from V and 8 bases from J, with 15 bases between. Germline V lookup: CDR1 SGHDT, CDR2 YYEEEE. The DNA of the CDR3 is TGTGCCAGCAGCTTGGGTGTGCGGCCCGGCGATGAGCAGTTCTTC. Translation: CASSLGVRPGDEQFF.

V and J are TRBV7-3 and TRBJ1-1; the D is unclear. The V gene lost 3 bases and the J gene lost 0 bases, with 17 bases spanning the gap. The CDR3 totals 17 residues. CDR1 and CDR2 (germline): SGHTA, FQGTGA. The CDR3 is CASSLTVWASLNTEAFF. CDR3 bases: TGTGCCAGCAGCTTGACGGTCTGGGCTTCTCTGAACACTGAAGCTTTCTTT.

The chain carries TRBV27 and TRBJ2-2; the match to TRBD2 covers 12 bases. The V segment lost 5 bases and the J segment 2 bases; nucleotides outside the gene matches: 9. Germline V gives CDR1 MNHEY, CDR2 SMNVEV (reference sequence). CDR3 length equals 18 residues. The CDR3 coding sequence is TGTGCCAGCAGTCTCCTAACGACTAGCGGGAGTAACACCGGGGAGCTGTTTTTT. Its translation: CASSLLTTSGSNTGELFF.

V gene TRBV7-9 combines with J gene TRBJ1-4; D possibly corresponds to TRBD1 (5 bases). The CDR3 sequence is 16 residues long. Trimming removed 0 bases at V and 4 bases at J, with 12 bases between. Germline V CDR1 and CDR2: SEHNR, FQNEAQ (reference sequence). CDR3 protein: CASSLAPRGGNEKLFF. The CDR3 nucleotides are TGTGCCAGCAGCTTAGCCCCGAGGGGCGGTAATGAAAAACTGTTTTTT.

To note about this clone: In the same sample, other DNA sequences code for this CDR3. The V and J genes are TRBV19 and TRBJ1-2; a weak D match, TRBD1 (5 bases). V dropped 6 bases and J dropped 3 bases, with 11 bases sitting between them. Germline V gene sequence: CDR1 LNHDA, CDR2 SQIVND (reference sequence). The CDR3 has 13 residues. The chain's CDR3 is CASRRGGDYGYTF. CDR3 in DNA: TGTGCCAGTAGGAGGGGAGGAGACTATGGCTACACCTTC.

The V gene is TRBV10-2, the J gene TRBJ2-1; D gene unclear. V was pared by 3 bases and J by 1 base, with 10 bases between. Germline CDR1 reads WSHSY; CDR2 reads SAAADI. This CDR3 is 15 amino acids long. The CDR3 loop reads CASSEVLLSYNEQFF. The CDR3 DNA reads TGCGCCAGCAGTGAAGTCCTCCTATCCTACAATGAGCAGTTCTTC.

This chain uses TRBV7-9 with TRBJ1-2, with D maybe TRBD1 (5 bases). This CDR3 spans 13 amino acids. Per the germline V gene, CDR1 is SEHNR and CDR2 is FQNEAQ (reference sequence). Trimming left V 3 bases short and J 5 bases short, with 10 bases between. CDR3 in DNA: TGTGCCAGCAGCTTCAAAGGGGCGTATGGCTACACCTTC. Translated: CASSFKGAYGYTF. Full variable domain (outside the CDR3, taken from reference TRBV7-9 and TRBJ1-2): DTGVSQNPRHKITKRGQNVTFRCDPISEHNRLYWYRQTLGQGPEFLTYFQNEAQLEKSRLLSDRFSAERPKGSFSTLEIQRTEQGDSAMYLCASSFKGAYGYTFGSGTRLTVV.

The genes are TRBV29-1 and TRBJ2-1; D not certain. Between the trimmed V and J ends, which lost 0 bases and 0 bases, there was a span of 15 bases. Germline loops: CDR1 SQVTM, CDR2 ANQGSEA. The CDR3 covers 17 residues. Here the CDR3 DNA reads TGCAGCGTTGAAGACCCCTTCGAGCTAAGCTCCTACAATGAGCAGTTCTTC. Translating it yields CSVEDPFELSSYNEQFF.

This clone came up once. This chain connects TRBV9 to TRBJ2-2, with D possibly TRBD2 on 6 matching bases. Germline CDR1 reads SGDLS; CDR2 reads YYNGEE. Trimming stripped 1 base from V and 2 bases from J, with 12 bases between. The CDR3 length is 16 residues. CDR3 coding DNA: TGTGCCAGCAGCGTAACGGCTAGCGATAACACCGGGGAGCTGTTTTTT. Its translation is CASSVTASDNTGELFF.

This chain's CDR3 is CASTPGQGAYEQYF. CDR3 in DNA: TGTGCCAGCACCCCTGGGCAGGGGGCCTACGAGCAGTACTTC. The chain is built from TRBV28 and TRBJ2-7; 7 positions agree with TRBD1. The germline V gene has CDR1 MDHEN and CDR2 SYDVKM. CDR3 size: 14 residues. V was pared by 7 bases and J by 2 bases, with 8 bases of the junction left unmatched.

The V and J genes are TRBV27 and TRBJ2-7; D remains unclear. CDR3 length equals 16 residues. V was cut by 0 bases and J by 0 bases, with 12 bases left in between. Germline CDR1 MNHEY, CDR2 SMNVEV (reference sequence). The CDR3 DNA follows: TGTGCCAGCAGTTTATCGAGCTTTATGAGCTCCTACGAGCAGTACTTC. This translates into CASSLSSFMSSYEQYF.

This chain links TRBV7-8 with TRBJ2-5; TRBD2 matches 11 bases. This CDR3 spans 17 amino acids. V was clipped by 7 bases and J by 5 bases; unmatched bases: 15. Germline V CDR1 and CDR2: SGHVS, FQNEAQ. In nucleotides, the CDR3 is TGTGCCAGCAAGGATGGACTAGCGGGCAGGAAGTGGGAGACCCAGTACTTC. This sequence encodes CASKDGLAGRKWETQYF.

The chain is built from TRBV10-1 and TRBJ2-7; D gene uncertain. The CDR3 length is 17 residues. CDR1 and CDR2 from the germline V gene are WNHNN and SYGVQD (reference sequence). V gave up 7 bases and J gave up 2 bases, with 24 bases separating them. In nucleotides, the CDR3 is TGCGCCAGCATGGGGTTGCGTCCTGCGATGAAAACCTACGAGCAGTACTTC. Its protein product is CASMGLRPAMKTYEQYF.

This clone was counted once. The gene calls are TRBV29-1 and TRBJ2-5; no clear D gene. CDR3 length: 13 residues. Germline CDR1 and CDR2: SQVTM and ANQGSEA. V gave up 1 base and J gave up 4 bases, with 10 bases separating them. In DNA form, the CDR3 reads TGCAGCGTTGAAGCCGGCAGCCGAGAGACCCAGTACTTC. Translation: CSVEAGSRETQYF.